This TCR beta chain originates from a study of human T cells and chemical hapten exposure. Germline assignment: CDR1 SGHTA and CDR2 FQGNSA. The ends lost 1 base at V and 3 bases at J; junction bases unmatched: 3. CDR3 length: 14 amino acids. TCRdb reprocessed the RACE reads with MiXCR, giving one entry per CDR3 protein. The sample lists about 180,000 distinct CDR3 sequences, approximately 31% seen once, with roughly 3% in the top ten. Described time point: pre-sensitization, week 0. Treatment given: therapeutic diphenylcyclopropenone sensitization with weekly scalp DPC. The sequences come from whole blood, collected in connection with sensitization to the hapten diphenylcyclopropenone (DPC). The genes are TRBV7-2 and TRBJ2-7; 7 positions agree with TRBD1. This TCR derives from a woman aged 30 to 39 with alopecia areata. Some clones in this sample may be carry-over from other donors' samples. The chain's CDR3 is CASSLVQGVYEQYF. CDR3 coding DNA: TGTGCCAGCAGCTTAGTGCAGGGGGTCTACGAGCAGTACTTC.